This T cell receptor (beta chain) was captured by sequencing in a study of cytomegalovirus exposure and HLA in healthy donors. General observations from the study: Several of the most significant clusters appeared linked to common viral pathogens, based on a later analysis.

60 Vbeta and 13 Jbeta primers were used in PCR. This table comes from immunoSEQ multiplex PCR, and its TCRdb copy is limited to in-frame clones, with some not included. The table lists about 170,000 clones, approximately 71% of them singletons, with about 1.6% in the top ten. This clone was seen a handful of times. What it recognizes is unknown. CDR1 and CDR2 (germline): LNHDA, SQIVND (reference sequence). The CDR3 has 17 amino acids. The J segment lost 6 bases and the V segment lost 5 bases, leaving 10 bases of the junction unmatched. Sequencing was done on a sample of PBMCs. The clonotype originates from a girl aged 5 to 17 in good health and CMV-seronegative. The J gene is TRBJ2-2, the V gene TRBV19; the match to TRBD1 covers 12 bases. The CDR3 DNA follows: TGTGCCAGTAGTCTGGGACAGGGGGCGGTTCTCTCCGGGGAGCTGTTTTTT. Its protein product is CASSLGQGAVLSGELFF.